A single sample is the source of the 9 T cell receptor beta chains below, sequenced in a study of T cell clonality in common variable immunodeficiency. Method: immunoSEQ multiplex PCR; TCRdb's copy keeps in-frame clones and lacks some. Singletons are absent from the sample, which has approximately 50,000 clones. The source material was peripheral blood mononuclear cells. Source of these receptors: a person aged 18 to 70 in good health.

Many counts were recorded for this clone. The read ends 3 residues before the CDR3 terminus; that terminus is restored from the germline J gene. The chain recombines TRBV5-1 with TRBJ2-2; TRBD1 might be the D (6 bases). V lost 0 bases and J 6 bases, leaving 9 bases between the germline ends. The germline V gene encodes CDR1 SGHRS and CDR2 YFSETQ. The CDR3 totals 14 residues. The CDR3 DNA, read in part, is TGCGCCAGCAGCTTGGCAACAGGGCCCGGGGAG. Encoded protein: CASSLATGPGE. The whole CDR3 region reads CASSLATGPGELFF.

This clone has at least ten counts. The CDR3 goes on 3 residues after the read ends, and that part is filled in from the germline J gene. The chain is built from TRBV5-1 and TRBJ2-2; unclear D gene. The CDR3 contains 14 residues. Germline values: CDR1 SGHRS, CDR2 YFSETQ. The V and J ends lost 6 bases and 0 bases respectively, with 9 bases between them. The CDR3 bases that were read are TGCGCCAGCACGTCCACTCCGAACACCGGGGAG. Its translation is CASTSTPNTGE. The entire CDR3 protein is CASTSTPNTGELFF.

In this sample, this clone turned up many times. The read ends 3 residues early relative to the CDR3; the germline J gene fills the gap. The chain joins TRBV7-2 to TRBJ2-1, with D uncertain. V was cut by 1 base and J by 3 bases, with 7 bases left in between. CDR3 size: 14 residues. Germline V gene data show CDR1 as SGHTA and CDR2 as FQGNSA. CDR3 bases read: TGTGCCAGCAGCTTAGAGCAAAGCTACAATGAG. Translated, it gives CASSLEQSYNE. The full-length CDR3 reads as CASSLEQSYNEQFF.

This clone was found many times. The CDR3 goes on 3 residues after the read ends, and that part is filled in from the germline J gene. The chain combines TRBV19 with TRBJ1-3, with D perhaps matching TRBD1 (6 bases). Germline V gene data show CDR1 as LNHDA and CDR2 as SQIVND (reference sequence). CDR3 length equals 16 residues. Trimming pared 3 bases from V and 0 bases from J, leaving 12 bases between. CDR3 protein: CASSMKQGRSGNTIYF. CDR3 DNA (partial): TGTGCCAGTAGTATGAAACAGGGCCGCTCTGGAAACACC.

This clone was observed a few times. CDR3: CSARSGRDRSWGTQYF. CDR3 DNA (partial): TGCAGTGCTAGATCCGGGAGGGACAGGTCATGGGGGACC. The gene calls are TRBV20-1 and TRBJ2-5; either TRBD1 or TRBD2 may supply D (8 bases each). The read stops 3 residues short of the end of the CDR3; the missing end is completed from the germline J gene. V was cut by 2 bases and J by 7 bases, with 23 bases left in between. The CDR3 spans 16 residues. Germline loops: CDR1 DFQATT, CDR2 SNEGSKA (reference sequence).

CDR3 sequence: CASSWTSGIYEQYF. The DNA read from the CDR3 is TGTGCCAGTAGTTGGACTAGCGGAATCTACGAG. This chain joins TRBV19 and TRBJ2-7; TRBD2 aligns across 10 bases. The CDR3 extends 3 residues past the end of the read, so its final part is completed from the germline J gene. J lost 3 bases, V lost 5 bases, and 4 bases had no gene match. CDR3 length: 14 residues. Germline V lookup: CDR1 LNHDA, CDR2 SQIVND (reference sequence).

This clone was counted between two and nine times. Coverage ceases 3 residues before the CDR3 finishes, and the germline J gene fills in the end. The chain combines TRBV19 with TRBJ1-5; 10 bases agree with TRBD1. Losses at the gene ends were 6 bases for V and 5 bases for J; bases not matched to a gene: 7. Germline loops: CDR1 LNHDA, CDR2 SQIVND (reference sequence). The CDR3 extends over 15 amino acids. CDR3 sequence: CASRDRGGNYQPQHF. The DNA read from the CDR3 is TGTGCCAGTAGGGACAGGGGGGGGAACTATCAGCCC.

This clone showed up just a few times. The read is 3 residues too short to cover the CDR3 end, so that end is filled in from the germline J gene. This rearrangement joins TRBV7-8 to TRBJ1-5; D call uncertain. Germline lookup yields CDR1 SGHVS and CDR2 FQNEAQ. Between the trimmed V and J ends, which lost 1 base and 3 bases, there was a span of 10 bases. The CDR3 is 15 residues long. The CDR3: CASSLGGTTNQPQHF. The sequenced CDR3 bases are TGTGCCAGCAGCTTAGGAGGCACCACCAATCAGCCC.

This clone was observed many times. Compared with germline, one end of the junction differs, possibly owing to a read error. The sequenced fragment ends 3 residues before the CDR3 boundary, so the rest is inferred from the germline J gene. This sequence joins TRBV30 and TRBJ1-2; a weak D match, TRBD1 (6 bases). This CDR3 comprises 15 residues. CDR1 is GTSNPN, CDR2 SVGIG, per germline (reference sequence). Partial CDR3 DNA: TGTGCCCGGAGTGTCAGCGAAACAGGGCGTTATGGC. This encodes CARSVSETGRYG. Given in full, the CDR3 is CARSVSETGRYGYTF.